A single sample gave rise to the 2 T cell receptor beta chains below, sequenced in a study of cytomegalovirus exposure and HLA in healthy donors. PCR involved 60 Vbeta and 13 Jbeta primers. Sequencing was performed with immunoSEQ multiplex PCR; in TCRdb, only in-frame clones are kept and a portion is missing. The profile shows about 140,000 clones, 65% to 90% of them singletons. Sequenced sample: PBMCs. Every receptor here comes from a female donor in good health and CMV-seronegative.

The chain uses TRBV30 and TRBJ2-3; 13 bases align to TRBD2. The CDR3 is 16 residues long. The germline V gene has CDR1 GTSNPN and CDR2 SVGIG (reference sequence). Germline trimming cut 3 bases from V and 5 bases from J; bases unmatched to any gene: 8. Here the CDR3 DNA reads TGTGCCTGGAGCCCAGGACTAGCGGGAGTTGGAGATACGCAGTATTTT. This gives the protein CAWSPGLAGVGDTQYF.

This chain joins TRBV5-4 and TRBJ1-1; TRBD1 matches 9 bases. The CDR3 loop spans 14 amino acids. Trimming removed 4 bases from V and 6 bases from J; junction bases left unmatched: 7. Germline V gene sequence: CDR1 SGHNT, CDR2 YYREEE (reference sequence). CDR3 DNA sequence: TGTGCCAGCAGCGCCCGGGACAGGGCCTCTGAAGCTTTCTTT. This sequence encodes CASSARDRASEAFF.